This TCR beta chain was identified in a study of blood T cell repertoires in COVID-19. To note about this clone: Other nucleotide sequences from this sample produce the same CDR3.

Authors' processing steps: Researchers report that nucleated cell counts were estimated from reference gene primer amplification. TCRdb's table, derived via immunoSEQ multiplex PCR, lists solely in-frame clones and lacks some. The D gene and trimming were derived from the DNA, and the V and J assignments and clone size from that table. Counted here are a few hundred thousand clones, more than 70% occurring once; the ten biggest clones make up 1.2%. The V gene lost 3 bases and the J gene lost 5 bases, with 10 bases spanning the gap. The CDR3 contains 13 residues. Germline assignment: CDR1 LGHDT and CDR2 YNNKEL (reference sequence).

The specimen sequenced was PBMCs or T cells enriched from blood (not recorded which). The gene calls are TRBV3-1 (or the pseudogene TRBV3-2) and TRBJ1-1, with D tentatively TRBD1 (6 bases). This sequence originates from a woman in her late teens or twenties who had recovered from COVID-19. DNA for the CDR3: TGTGCCAGCAGCCAGGGGGCTAGGACTGAAGCTTTCTTT. Translation gives CASSQGARTEAFF.